This TCR beta chain was recorded in a study of response to subunit inactivated influenza vaccine. Study results and limitations: Authors suggested each seasonal flu vaccination may recruit only limited numbers of new T cells.

With regard to this clonotype: Its specificity is not known.

The J segment lost 7 bases and the V segment lost 5 bases, leaving 8 bases of the junction unmatched. Germline V lookup: CDR1 DFQATT, CDR2 SNEGSKA (reference sequence). The CDR3 runs to 14 residues. One entry per CDR3 protein results from TCRdb running MiXCR on the RT-PCR reads. Among 500,000 to 600,000 distinct CDR3 sequences, 14% were seen once, and the ten largest hold 11%. This chain uses TRBV20-1 with TRBJ2-1, with 10 bases that match TRBD2. This TCR came from a man in his fifties or sixties who received an inactivated influenza vaccine. The starting material was PBMCs from blood, obtained about 13 days after vaccination. CDR3 DNA: TGCAGTGCTCCCCGGACTAGCGGCCGGAATGAGCAGTTCTTC. This gives the protein CSAPRTSGRNEQFF.